A single TCR beta chain is shown here with its context. Its antigen is as yet unknown. The authors used template switching to add a universal primer site and gave cDNA unique molecular identifiers. Via MiXCR, TCRdb re-called the 5' RACE reads, giving one row per CDR3 protein. The table records hundreds of thousands of distinct CDR3 sequences, roughly an eighth of them present only once. This entry is derived from a study of identical twins. Overall study findings and caveats: The authors drew conclusions from cross-sectional statistical analysis rather than following the same donors.

The germline V and J ends were trimmed by 5 bases and 8 bases, with 12 bases remaining between them. CDR1 and CDR2 (germline): SEHNR, FQNEAQ (reference sequence). This CDR3 has 12 residues. Every donor was a healthy Caucasian. These data also featured in a second study, about yellow fever vaccine responses in identical twins.

The sequence derives from a woman aged 18-29 years in good health. The sequencing sample was made of PBMCs. The chain employs TRBV7-9 and TRBJ1-2; no clear D. The CDR3 nucleotides read TGTGCCAGCAGCCTCGGGATTGAGGGCTACACCTTC. This codes for CASSLGIEGYTF.